There are a few counts of the clone carrying this TCR beta chain. The antigen remains undetermined. Hyperthyroidism of Graves' type that showed no ophthalmopathy progression within 18 months was stable. TCR beta CDR3 regions were amplified from RNA transcripts. First-round RT-PCR targeting the TCR CDR3 was performed with the HTBI primer set. TCRdb re-analysed the multiplex PCR reads in MiXCR, keeping a single row per CDR3 protein. The repertoire holds approximately 740,000 distinct CDR3 sequences, with about 15% as singletons. This record belongs to a study of T cells in Graves' hyperthyroidism and ophthalmopathy. Study-wide results and limits: Most expanded thyroid clonotypes above 0.001 also appeared in blood.

V was cut by 3 bases and J by 3 bases, with 15 bases left in between. CDR3 size: 15 residues. Germline CDR1 reads MNHNS; CDR2 reads SASEGT. This receptor was obtained from a woman aged 18-29 years with Graves' hyperthyroidism. This chain links TRBV6-1 with TRBJ2-7, with D perhaps TRBD2 (6 bases). Sample: blood. In DNA, the CDR3 is TGTGCCAGCAGTGAGGACTACAGGAAATTCTACGAGCAGTACTTC. This encodes CASSEDYRKFYEQYF.